This passage covers 19 T cell receptor beta chains from one sample sequenced in a study of human T cells and chemical hapten exposure. Documented time point: pre-sensitization, week 0. Sample treatment: therapeutic diphenylcyclopropenone sensitization with weekly scalp DPC. TCRdb recomputed calls from the RACE reads with MiXCR, one row per CDR3 protein. The table shows about 80,000 distinct CDR3 sequences, with approximately 15% occurring only once. Sequenced material: whole blood, taken in connection with sensitization to the hapten diphenylcyclopropenone (DPC). The receptor set was obtained from a woman in her forties or fifties with alopecia areata. Some clones in this sample may be carry-over from other donors' samples.

This clonotype showed up just a few times. The chain employs TRBV9 and TRBJ2-1; no clear D gene. The CDR3 extends over 12 amino acids. CDR1 is SGDLS and CDR2 is YYNGEE in the germline V gene. The germline V and J ends were trimmed by 6 bases and 3 bases, with 7 bases remaining between them. CDR3 nucleotides: TGTGCCAGCAATCGGTACTACAATGAGCAGTTCTTC. Protein product: CASNRYYNEQFF.

On this clonotype: An end of the junction differs from the germline gene, which may be a read error. This chain joins TRBV5-5 and TRBJ1-1, with D possibly TRBD1 on 6 matching bases. CDR1 and CDR2 from the germline V gene are SGHKS and YYEKEE (reference sequence). CDR3 length: 15 amino acids. CDR3 DNA sequence: TGTGTCAGCAATCGAAATACAGGGACTAACACTGAAGCTTTCTTT. It is translated as CVSNRNTGTNTEAFF.

At least ten counts were recorded for this clonotype. V and J are TRBV29-1 and TRBJ2-1, with 14 bases matching TRBD2. V was clipped by 5 bases and J by 0 bases; unmatched bases: 6. Germline CDR1 reads SQVTM; CDR2 reads ANQGSEA. The CDR3 length is 17 residues. The CDR3 nucleotides are TGCAGCGTTACGGGACTAGCGGGGGTCAGCTCCTACAATGAGCAGTTCTTC. It translates to CSVTGLAGVSSYNEQFF.

The table lists this clonotype with many counts. CDR3 nucleotides: TGTGCCAGCAGCTTAACAGGGGGCCCCTCAGTGACCCAGTACTTC. This translates into CASSLTGGPSVTQYF. V gene TRBV7-9 combines with J gene TRBJ2-5; 9 nucleotides match TRBD1. With V trimmed by 2 bases and J by 7 bases, 8 bases remained unmatched. Germline V gene sequence: CDR1 SEHNR, CDR2 FQNEAQ (reference sequence). The CDR3 sequence is 15 residues long.

There are a few counts of this clonotype. This sequence joins TRBV5-6 and TRBJ1-1, with a weak D call TRBD1 (6 bases). CDR3 length: 16 residues. Germline CDR1 and CDR2: SGHDT and YYEEEE. V shed 2 bases and J shed 4 bases, with 18 bases lying between them. In DNA, the CDR3 is TGTGCCAGCAGCTTCGCTACTGGGGGGCGATCCACTGAAGCTTTCTTT. Translated: CASSFATGGRSTEAFF.

J is TRBJ2-1 and V is TRBV6-6; D perhaps matches TRBD1 (5 bases). The V end was cut by 8 bases, the J end by 10 bases, with 6 bases between. CDR1 is MNHNY, CDR2 SVGAGI, per germline (reference sequence). The CDR3 consists of 9 residues. CDR3 DNA: TGTGCCAGCGGGGCAGAGCAGTTCTTC. It specifies CASGAEQFF.

This clonotype has just a few counts. The chain employs TRBV6-2 or TRBV6-3 and TRBJ2-5; D possibly corresponds to TRBD2 (7 bases). The germline V gene encodes CDR1 MNHEY and CDR2 SVGEGT. The V end was cut by 4 bases, the J end by 5 bases, with 17 bases between. CDR3 length: 15 amino acids. DNA of the CDR3: TGTGCCAGCAGTTGGGGGGGCAGGGGCCAGGAGACCCAGTACTTC. Amino acids: CASSWGGRGQETQYF.

The gene calls are TRBV28 and TRBJ1-3; 7 positions match TRBD1. With V trimmed by 8 bases and J by 4 bases, 8 bases remained unmatched. The germline V gene encodes CDR1 MDHEN and CDR2 SYDVKM. The CDR3 covers 14 residues. CDR3 DNA sequence: TGTGCCAGCTCAGCGACAGGGTCAGGAAACACCATATATTTT. Encoded protein: CASSATGSGNTIYF.

In DNA, the CDR3 is TGCAGTGCTACTAAGCGGGAGACCACAGATACGCAGTATTTT. This codes for CSATKRETTDTQYF. The chain joins TRBV20-1 to TRBJ2-3; 8 positions agree with TRBD2. Germline V lookup: CDR1 DFQATT, CDR2 SNEGSKA (reference sequence). This CDR3 is built from 14 residues. J lost 2 bases, V lost 4 bases, and 5 bases had no gene match.

This clonotype was observed a handful of times. The chain employs TRBV6-1 and TRBJ2-1; TRBD2 might be the D (5 bases). There are 16 residues in the CDR3. Germline V gene lookup returns CDR1 MNHNS and CDR2 SASEGT. Trimming removed 6 bases at V and 4 bases at J, with 19 bases between. CDR3 sequence: CASRKEGAISYNEQFF. The DNA for the CDR3 is TGTGCCAGCAGGAAAGAGGGAGCAATTTCGTACAATGAGCAGTTCTTC.

This clonotype was detected a few times. The genes are TRBV4-3 and TRBJ1-4, with D hard to call. The CDR3 length is 15 residues. CDR1 LGHNA and CDR2 YSLEER come from the germline V gene. V was shortened by 5 bases and J by 4 bases, with 14 bases between the two germline ends. The DNA of the CDR3 is TGCGCCAGCAGCAAAAGAAGTCAGTTTAATGAAAAACTGTTTTTT. It translates to CASSKRSQFNEKLFF.

The CDR3 nucleotides read TGTGCCAGCAGTTACTCGAGTGGAGGACTAGCCAAAAACATTCAGTACTTC. The encoded protein is CASSYSSGGLAKNIQYF. The rearrangement uses TRBV6-5 and TRBJ2-4, with D possibly matching TRBD2 (5 bases). In germline, CDR1 is MNHEY, CDR2 SVGAGI. The ends were cut back, 0 bases at V and 0 bases at J, with 12 bases in the middle. The CDR3 runs 17 residues.

This clonotype has a count of ten or more. The V and J genes are TRBV20-1 and TRBJ2-7, with 9 bases matching TRBD1. The CDR3 is made up of 15 amino acids. Germline lookup yields CDR1 DFQATT and CDR2 SNEGSKA (reference sequence). The V gene end was trimmed by 4 bases and the J gene end by 5 bases; junction bases not matched to a gene: 12. This CDR3 is CSATPWGDRDHEQYF. CDR3 DNA sequence: TGCAGTGCTACCCCGTGGGGGGACAGGGACCACGAGCAGTACTTC.

This clonotype came up a few times. One end of the junction fails to match germline, which may point to a read error. V and J are TRBV12-3 or TRBV12-4 and TRBJ2-3; 8 bases line up with TRBD1. This CDR3 has 12 residues. CDR3 amino acids: CASSPGQVIRKF. The CDR3, as DNA: TGTGCCAGCAGCCCGGGACAGGTTATTCGGAAATTT.

This chain joins TRBV11-2 and TRBJ2-1; TRBD1 might be the D (6 bases). This CDR3 has 14 amino acids. V gave up 4 bases and J gave up 5 bases, with 12 bases separating them. Looked up from germline, CDR1 is SGHAT and CDR2 is FQNNGV. CDR3 DNA sequence: TGTGCCAGCAGCTCCAGACAGGAGGACAATGAGCAGTTCTTC. Protein: CASSSRQEDNEQFF.

This clonotype occurred a few times. V and J are TRBV7-2 and TRBJ2-3; 8 nucleotides match TRBD2. Germline CDR1 SGHTA, CDR2 FQGNSA. J gave up 3 bases and V 5 bases, and 7 bases lay outside the gene matches. There are 15 residues in the CDR3. DNA for the CDR3: TGTGCCAGCAGCCCACCGGGACTAGAAACAGATACGCAGTATTTT. Translation gives CASSPPGLETDTQYF.

This rearrangement joins TRBV6-2 or TRBV6-3 to TRBJ1-1, with D possibly matching TRBD1 (6 bases). The length of the CDR3 is 16 residues. Germline-derived CDR1 and CDR2 are MNHEY and SVGEGT. V was trimmed by 3 bases and J by 3 bases, leaving 17 bases between them. CDR3 in DNA: TGTGCCAGCAGTTATGTCGGCAGGGGAAGAGACACTGAAGCTTTCTTT. It yields the protein CASSYVGRGRDTEAFF.

The chain employs TRBV27 and TRBJ2-7; D is tentatively TRBD1 or TRBD2 (5 bases each). Germline values: CDR1 MNHEY, CDR2 SMNVEV (reference sequence). This CDR3 comprises 16 residues. The V gene lost 4 bases and the J gene lost 2 bases, with 18 bases spanning the gap. Here the CDR3 DNA reads TGTGCCAGCAGTTCCCTGGGGGACGGACACCCCTACGAGCAGTACTTC. Its protein product is CASSSLGDGHPYEQYF.

This clonotype was picked up many times. The CDR3 DNA sequence: TGCAGTGCCGCGGACCCAGTGGGACAGGGGAACAATCAGCCCCAGCATTTT. Its protein is CSAADPVGQGNNQPQHF. This chain connects TRBV20-1 to TRBJ1-5; TRBD1 matches 10 bases. Germline CDR1 and CDR2: DFQATT and SNEGSKA (reference sequence). V shed 6 bases, J shed 3 bases, and the junction held 14 bases outside the gene matches. The CDR3 spans 17 residues.